The clone carrying this T cell receptor beta chain was observed many times. Antigen specificity is unknown. These data are taken from a study of T-cell reconstitution after alpha-beta-depleted transplantation in children. Unique molecular identifiers were incorporated during preparation of the TCRbeta library. TCRdb independently ran MiXCR on the PCR reads; one entry per CDR3 protein. This table has about 460,000 distinct CDR3 sequences, 10% appearing once. Trimming left V 5 bases short and J 10 bases short, with 18 bases between. CDR3 size: 14 residues. Germline V gene data show CDR1 as DFQATT and CDR2 as SNEGSKA (reference sequence). Findings and limits, study-wide: Several hundred rapidly expanded clones from non-depleted graft cells reportedly supplied alpha-beta T cells about two months post-transplant.

This specimen was PBMCs, taken before TCRalphabeta/CD19-depleted stem cell transplant. This sequence joins TRBV20-1 and TRBJ1-6, with D uncertain. The sequence was obtained from a child aged 2-9 years with inherited bone marrow failure, due to receive a stem cell transplant. In DNA form, the CDR3 reads TGCAGTGCTCCGAGGGCCCGTCAAGGCTCACCCCTCCACTTT. It specifies CSAPRARQGSPLHF.